A selection of T cell receptor beta chains follows, all from one sample in a study of T-cell reconstitution after alpha-beta-depleted transplantation in children. One entry per CDR3 protein, called by TCRdb with MiXCR from the PCR reads. The sample gives about 980,000 distinct CDR3 sequences, about 29% of which show up once; 25% to 35% is in the top ten. The specimen was PBMCs, mostly from graft donor cells, collected 360 days after TCRalphabeta/CD19-depleted stem cell transplant. The source of these receptors is a boy in the first two years of life who had a stem cell transplant for SCID, so the T cells may come from the graft donor. Both conserved end residues are part of each CDR3. A D gene is named only where the DNA matches it firmly. Rows may omit the clone size; those that give it use once, few, many or a size class.

CDR3 DNA: TGCGCCAGCAGATTCAGGGGGCTAGCGGGGGATGAGCAGTTCTTC
CDR3 protein: CASRFRGLAGDEQFF
D gene: TRBD2
clone size: few
V gene: TRBV4-1
J gene: TRBJ2-1

CDR3 DNA: TGTGCCAGCAGCCACAATACTGCAGGGATTAACACCGGGGAGCTGTTTTTT
CDR3 protein: CASSHNTAGINTGELFF
D gene: NA
clone size: NA
V gene: TRBV3-1
J gene: TRBJ2-2

CDR3 DNA: TGTGCCAGCAGTCCGGGACAGAAGGTGTCCGGGCAGTACTTC
CDR3 protein: CASSPGQKVSGQYF
D gene: TRBD1
clone size: few
V gene: TRBV6-1
J gene: TRBJ2-7

CDR3 DNA: TGTGCCAGCAGCCCCTCCCGGTCCTACAATGAGCAGTTCTTC
CDR3 protein: CASSPSRSYNEQFF
D gene: NA
clone size: NA
V gene: TRBV6-1
J gene: TRBJ2-1

CDR3 DNA: TGTGCCAGCAGCCAAGAACCGTGGGCAGGTGGCTTGGGCCCCTACAATGAGCAGTTCTTC
CDR3 protein: CASSQEPWAGGLGPYNEQFF
D gene: NA
clone size: few
V gene: TRBV3-1
J gene: TRBJ2-1

CDR3 DNA: TGTGCCAGCAGTTACAGGAGCTCCTACAATGAGCAGTTCTTC
CDR3 protein: CASSYRSSYNEQFF
D gene: NA
clone size: many
V gene: TRBV6-5
J gene: TRBJ2-1

CDR3 DNA: TGTGCCAGCAGTAGGGACAGGGTTGACACCGGGGAGCTGTTTTTT
CDR3 protein: CASSRDRVDTGELFF
D gene: TRBD1
clone size: NA
V gene: TRBV28
J gene: TRBJ2-2

CDR3 DNA: TGTGCCAGCAGCGTAGAAGGGCCAGGGTGGAATTCACCCCTCCACTTT
CDR3 protein: CASSVEGPGWNSPLHF
D gene: NA
clone size: few
V gene: TRBV9
J gene: TRBJ1-6

CDR3 DNA: TGTGCCAGCATTAGACAGAACCCGAACACTGAAGCTTTCTTT
CDR3 protein: CASIRQNPNTEAFF
D gene: NA
clone size: NA
V gene: TRBV6-5
J gene: TRBJ1-1

CDR3 DNA: TGTGCCAGCAGCTTTACCGGGACATCTCAAGAGACCCAGTACTTC
CDR3 protein: CASSFTGTSQETQYF
D gene: NA
clone size: NA
V gene: TRBV7-6
J gene: TRBJ2-5

CDR3 DNA: TGTGCCAGCAGCTTCTGGGGGGCCCTTCAAGAGACCCAGTACTTC
CDR3 protein: CASSFWGALQETQYF
D gene: NA
clone size: few
V gene: TRBV7-2
J gene: TRBJ2-5

CDR3 DNA: TGTGCCAGCAGCGTAGACGGACTAGCTTTCTCTGGGGCCAACGTCCTGACTTTC
CDR3 protein: CASSVDGLAFSGANVLTF
D gene: TRBD2
clone size: NA
V gene: TRBV9
J gene: TRBJ2-6

CDR3 DNA: TGCAGTGCTAGCAACCCGGGACCGGGGTCCTACGAGCAGTACTTC
CDR3 protein: CSASNPGPGSYEQYF
D gene: NA
clone size: NA
V gene: TRBV20-1
J gene: TRBJ2-7

CDR3 DNA: TGTGCCAGCAGTCTCCAGTGGTCCTACGAGCAGTACTTC
CDR3 protein: CASSLQWSYEQYF
D gene: NA
clone size: NA
V gene: TRBV27
J gene: TRBJ2-7

CDR3 DNA: TGTGCCAGCAGCGTAGCTGCAGGGAACACAGATACGCAGTATTTT
CDR3 protein: CASSVAAGNTDTQYF
D gene: NA
clone size: few
V gene: TRBV9
J gene: TRBJ2-3

CDR3 DNA: TGTGCCAGCAGTCCCGTCACAGGGGCGAACACCGGGGAGCTGTTTTTT
CDR3 protein: CASSPVTGANTGELFF
D gene: TRBD1
clone size: few
V gene: TRBV12-3/TRBV12-4
J gene: TRBJ2-2

CDR3 DNA: TGCAGTGCTAGAGATTTGGGCCGTCAGGATACGCAGTATTTT
CDR3 protein: CSARDLGRQDTQYF
D gene: NA
clone size: few
V gene: TRBV20-1
J gene: TRBJ2-3

CDR3 DNA: TGCGCCAGCAGCTTGAGGCAGGGGCCCTCCGGGGGGAATTCACCCCTCCACTTT
CDR3 protein: CASSLRQGPSGGNSPLHF
D gene: NA
clone size: NA
V gene: TRBV5-1
J gene: TRBJ1-6

CDR3 DNA: TGCGCCAGCAGCACAATCGGACTAGCGGGCCACAATGAGCAGTTCTTC
CDR3 protein: CASSTIGLAGHNEQFF
D gene: TRBD2
clone size: few
V gene: TRBV4-3
J gene: TRBJ2-1

CDR3 DNA: TGTGCCAGCAGCTCACACCCTCCGGGACAGGGGACTTACGAGCAGTACTTC
CDR3 protein: CASSSHPPGQGTYEQYF
D gene: TRBD1
clone size: NA
V gene: TRBV7-6
J gene: TRBJ2-7

CDR3 DNA: TGTGCCAGCCGTCTCGGGGTGGGTGCTAAGAGGTCTGGAAACACCATATATTTT
CDR3 protein: CASRLGVGAKRSGNTIYF
D gene: NA
clone size: few
V gene: TRBV12-3/TRBV12-4
J gene: TRBJ1-3

CDR3 DNA: TGTGCCAGCAGCCCGAATTGGGGGGTCGAGCAGTACTTC
CDR3 protein: CASSPNWGVEQYF
D gene: NA
clone size: NA
V gene: TRBV28
J gene: TRBJ2-7

CDR3 DNA: TGTGCCAGCAGTTACTCGACAGAGCTGAACACTGAAGCTTTCTTT
CDR3 protein: CASSYSTELNTEAFF
D gene: NA
clone size: NA
V gene: TRBV6-5
J gene: TRBJ1-1

CDR3 DNA: TGCAGTGCTAGAGATCCTGCGGGGGTAACAGATACGCAGTATTTT
CDR3 protein: CSARDPAGVTDTQYF
D gene: TRBD2
clone size: few
V gene: TRBV20-1
J gene: TRBJ2-3

CDR3 DNA: TGTGCCAGCAGCCCGTCGTTAACTAGCGGGGGTCGTTACAATGAGCAGTTCTTC
CDR3 protein: CASSPSLTSGGRYNEQFF
D gene: TRBD2
clone size: few
V gene: TRBV7-3
J gene: TRBJ2-1

CDR3 DNA: TGTGCCAGCAGTTTAATTGGAACAGGGACCTACGAGCAGTACTTC
CDR3 protein: CASSLIGTGTYEQYF
D gene: NA
clone size: few
V gene: TRBV27
J gene: TRBJ2-7

CDR3 DNA: TGTGCCAGCAGCCCAAGAAGAGAAAACTATGGCTACACCTTC
CDR3 protein: CASSPRRENYGYTF
D gene: NA
clone size: NA
V gene: TRBV12-3/TRBV12-4
J gene: TRBJ1-2

CDR3 DNA: TGTGCCAGCACCTATCAGGGGGCGTGGGGAGAGACCCAGTACTTC
CDR3 protein: CASTYQGAWGETQYF
D gene: TRBD1
clone size: NA
V gene: TRBV6-2/TRBV6-3
J gene: TRBJ2-5

CDR3 DNA: TGCAGTGCTAGATTGAGAGTGGGTACCGGGGAGCTGTTTTTT
CDR3 protein: CSARLRVGTGELFF
D gene: NA
clone size: few
V gene: TRBV20-1
J gene: TRBJ2-2